This T cell receptor beta chain comes out of a study of blood T cell repertoires in COVID-19 (dated by TCRdb to about 2020). Regarding the study in general: Collaborator samples came from the United States, Italy and Spain and covered acute and convalescent phases of COVID-19. The prospective study material was composed of cDNA or gDNA derived from T cells, B-cell-depleted T cells, or PBMCs. The dataset comprised deeply sampled blood TCRbeta repertoires from subjects exposed to, actively infected with, or recovered from COVID-19. The repertoires were released in a freely available public database meant as a resource for research on the immune response to SARS-CoV-2. The samples were drawn from the first 160 participants of the ongoing ImmuneRACE study and from 1,254 subjects provided by 6 global collaborators. A de-identified subject ID, COVID-19 status, age in years and sex were almost always included in the sample metadata. Where HLA class I and class II types were available, the types were taken from metadata supplied by the sample provider, not from assay-based typing. What the study reported, not specific to this receptor: The quantity of clinical and demographic metadata differed by source and by participant and was supplied without curation.

In Seattle, one collaborating source enrolled patients while the infection was active and tracked those patients longitudinally over the course of disease. Collaborating institutions collected whole blood in K2EDTA tubes following their own protocols. For TCRbeta analysis, collaborators shipped samples in one of three forms: frozen whole blood, isolated PBMCs, or DNA extracted from either of those sample types. TCRbeta CDR3 regions were amplified from genomic DNA using the immunoSEQ Assay, a bias-controlled multiplex PCR. In the paper's pipeline: The number of nucleated cells in each sample was estimated from the amplification of reference gene primers within the assay. Sequence reads were collapsed and filtered to measure the absolute abundance of every unique TCRbeta CDR3 rearrangement. For each sample, productive Simpson clonality was calculated as the square root of Simpson's diversity index across productive rearrangements. TCRdb mirrors the immuneACCESS table, restricted to in-frame sequences. Some clones are absent from its copies; in checked studies, under half trace to an unresolved V gene, and the reason for the others is unknown. V and J calls and clone size are given by that table; D and trimming were obtained from the DNA. For this sample there are approximately 530,000 clones; around nine tenths appear just once. The ten largest clonotypes hold around 7.8% of the sample.

After removal of 3 bases from V and 5 bases from J, the junction retains 9 bases not matched to a gene. Via the germline V gene, CDR1 is SGHDT and CDR2 YYEEEE. The CDR3 runs 16 amino acids, cysteine and phenylalanine included. The sequence is cut down to CDR3 DNA, 48 bases in frame from base 1. As concerns this clone: Its specific antigen is unknown. No much larger clone exists at a distance of one base, and base qualities are not known.

The V gene is TRBV5-6 and the J gene is TRBJ1-4, and 8 junction bases match TRBD1. The sequenced sample consisted of peripheral blood. The receptor's source is a woman between 50 and 59 years old with COVID-19, enrolled during active disease. The DNA reads as follows: TGTGCCAGCAGCTCGCAGGGGGCAGCATCGAATGAAAAACTGTTTTTT. This is translated as CASSSQGAASNEKLFF. The full variable domain, with segments outside the CDR3 supplied by the reference TRBV5-6 and TRBJ1-4 proteins, appears as DAGVTQSPTHLIKTRGQQVTLRCSPKSGHDTVSWYQQALGQGPQFIFQYYEEEERQRGNFPDRFSGHQFPNYSSELNVNALLLGDSALYLCASSSQGAASNEKLFFGSGTQLSVL.